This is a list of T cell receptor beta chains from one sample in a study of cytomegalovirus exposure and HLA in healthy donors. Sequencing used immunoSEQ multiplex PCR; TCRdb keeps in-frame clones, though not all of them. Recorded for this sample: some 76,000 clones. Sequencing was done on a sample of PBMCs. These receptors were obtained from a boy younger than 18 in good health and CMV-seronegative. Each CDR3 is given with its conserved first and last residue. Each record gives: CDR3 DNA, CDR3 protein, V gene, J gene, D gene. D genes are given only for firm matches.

TGTGCCAGCAGAAGACAGGGTACGGGCACTGAAGCTTTCTTT,CASRRQGTGTEAFF,TRBV2,TRBJ1-1,TRBD1
TGTGCCTGGAGTGTAAACAGGGACGTCTACTTT,CAWSVNRDVYF,TRBV30,TRBJ1-6,.
TGTGCCAGCAGGGGCAGCACAGATACGCAGTATTTT,CASRGSTDTQYF,TRBV6-1,TRBJ2-3,.
TGTGCCAGCAGCGTAGCTGTAAGGGAGGATACGCAGTATTTT,CASSVAVREDTQYF,TRBV9,TRBJ2-3,.
TGTGCCAGCAGCCCCCGGGACAGGGGATTCGTGACCCAGTACTTC,CASSPRDRGFVTQYF,TRBV7-9,TRBJ2-5,TRBD1
TGCGCCAGCAGCCAACTCAGGGATTCTGGAAACACCATATATTTT,CASSQLRDSGNTIYF,TRBV4-1,TRBJ1-3,.
TGTGCCAGCAGTACAAGGACAGGGGGAGTCTATGGCTACACCTTC,CASSTRTGGVYGYTF,TRBV27,TRBJ1-2,TRBD1
TGCGCCAGCACCCCCCTCGGAACAGGGACCTACGAGCAGTACTTC,CASTPLGTGTYEQYF,TRBV4-1,TRBJ2-7,.
TGTGCCAGCAGTCCGGACAGACTTAGCAATCAGCCCCAGCATTTT,CASSPDRLSNQPQHF,TRBV27,TRBJ1-5,.
TGCAGCGTCCATATGGGCCTTACCGGGGAGCTGTTTTTT,CSVHMGLTGELFF,TRBV29-1,TRBJ2-2,.
TGTGCCAGCAGTGAAACAGACCCGAACACTGAAGCTTTCTTT,CASSETDPNTEAFF,TRBV6-1,TRBJ1-1,.
TGTGCCAGCAGCTCCCGGGACAGGAGAAACACCATATATTTT,CASSSRDRRNTIYF,TRBV13,TRBJ1-3,TRBD1
TGTGCCAGCGCACCGACCGGGACAGGGCGGAACACTGAAGCTTTCTTT,CASAPTGTGRNTEAFF,TRBV18,TRBJ1-1,TRBD1
TGTGCCAGCAGCATACGCGGTCTAGCGGCCGACACCTACGAGCAGTACTTC,CASSIRGLAADTYEQYF,TRBV7-2,TRBJ2-7,TRBD2